Sequencing of this T cell receptor beta chain was carried out in a study of early T cells in non-severe SARS-CoV-2 infection. On the study more broadly: Sequenced bulk RNA came from whole blood that was unsorted, and chains were unpaired. Study-wide results and limits: Lookups in VDJdb leaned toward anti-spike CD8 responses and missed private and CD4 specificities.

Attached unique molecular identifiers marked individual cDNA molecules. MiXCR was run by TCRdb on the 5' RACE reads, yielding one entry per CDR3 protein. The top ten clones hold 4.5% to 5.5% of a sample with some 98,000 distinct CDR3 sequences, 8% to 13% of them seen once. About this clonotype: Its target is unknown.

V trimming: 4 bases; J trimming: 5 bases; junction bases outside the gene matches: 8. Per germline, CDR1 MNHNS and CDR2 SASEGT. The CDR3 spans 15 residues. The receptor was derived from an adult who was a healthcare worker with PCR-confirmed SARS-CoV-2 infection or an uninfected control (not recorded which). The J gene is TRBJ2-7, the V gene TRBV6-1; 10 positions match TRBD1. The specimen was whole blood. CDR3 DNA sequence: TGTGCCAGCAGTGTGGGCGGGACAGGGGAGCACGAGCAGTACTTC. Translated: CASSVGGTGEHEQYF.